This TCR beta chain was profiled in a study of identifying expanded T cells in peripheral blood. The CDR3 runs to 14 residues. CDR1 is SGHKS, CDR2 YYEKEE, per germline (reference sequence). V gave up 4 bases and J gave up 4 bases, with 14 bases separating them. Clones were read by immunoSEQ multiplex PCR, and TCRdb kept only the in-frame ones, dropping some. The sample has 45,000 to 75,000 clones, approximately 80% seen once. No infections or other immune events were documented during collection. The chain has TRBV5-5 and TRBJ1-1; weak D call: TRBD1 (5 bases). Sequencing was done on a sample of blood. The receptor comes from a person aged 18 to 75 in good health. The CDR3 sequence: CASSPRGEGTEAFF. The DNA for the CDR3 is TGTGCCAGCAGCCCCCGGGGGGAGGGCACTGAAGCTTTCTTT.